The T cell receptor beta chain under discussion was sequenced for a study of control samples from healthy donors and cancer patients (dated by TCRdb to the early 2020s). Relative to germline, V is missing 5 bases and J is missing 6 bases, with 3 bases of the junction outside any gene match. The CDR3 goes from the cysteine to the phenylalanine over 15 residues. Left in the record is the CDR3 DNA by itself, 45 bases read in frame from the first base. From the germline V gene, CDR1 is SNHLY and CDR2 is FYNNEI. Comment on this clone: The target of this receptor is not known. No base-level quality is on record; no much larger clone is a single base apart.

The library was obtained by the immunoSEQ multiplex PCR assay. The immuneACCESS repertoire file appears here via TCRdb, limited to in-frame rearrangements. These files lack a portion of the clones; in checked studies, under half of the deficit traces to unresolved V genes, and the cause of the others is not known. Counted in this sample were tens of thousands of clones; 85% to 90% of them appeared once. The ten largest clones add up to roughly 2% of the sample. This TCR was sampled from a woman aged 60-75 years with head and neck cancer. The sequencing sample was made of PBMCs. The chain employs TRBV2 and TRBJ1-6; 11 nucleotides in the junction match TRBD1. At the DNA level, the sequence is TGTGCCAGCAGTAAGGGACAGGGGGGTAATTCACCCCTCCACTTT. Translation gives CASSKGQGGNSPLHF.